Following are 5 T cell receptor beta chains from one sample sequenced in a study of OX40 agonist ivuxolimab in advanced cancers. Sequencing was performed with immunoSEQ multiplex PCR; in TCRdb, only in-frame clones are kept and a portion is missing. This sample yields 60,000 to 65,000 clones, of which over 90% are seen a single time; around a quarter belongs to the top ten. This specimen consisted of CD4+ or CD8+ T cells sorted from blood, obtained in a trial of the OX40 agonist ivuxolimab. The origin of the receptors is an adult with an advanced solid tumor such as melanoma, head and neck, liver or kidney cancer.

The chain uses TRBV4-1 and TRBJ2-7; 7 bases map to TRBD1. J lost 4 bases, V lost 1 base, and 7 bases had no gene match. The CDR3 is 15 amino acids. CDR1 is MGHRA and CDR2 is YSYEKL in the germline V gene. CDR3 DNA: TGCGCCAGCAGCCAAGTGACAGGGACGGAGTACGAGCAGTACTTC. It is translated as CASSQVTGTEYEQYF.

This chain uses TRBV5-4 with TRBJ2-1; D is possibly TRBD2 (5 bases). There are 14 residues in the CDR3. CDR1 and CDR2 (germline): SGHNT, YYREEE (reference sequence). The V end was cut by 2 bases, the J end by 4 bases, with 10 bases between. The CDR3 spells CASSFVGEYNEQFF. The DNA of the CDR3 is TGTGCCAGCAGCTTTGTGGGAGAGTACAATGAGCAGTTCTTC.

The rearrangement uses TRBV7-2 and TRBJ2-2, with 7 bases lining up with TRBD2. Germline trimming cut 1 base from V and 0 bases from J; bases unmatched to any gene: 5. The CDR3 is 17 residues long. Germline V gene lookup returns CDR1 SGHTA and CDR2 FQGNSA. The CDR3: CASSLGPLAANTGELFF. CDR3 coding DNA: TGTGCCAGCAGCTTAGGTCCCCTAGCGGCGAACACCGGGGAGCTGTTTTTT.

The chain links TRBV25-1 to TRBJ2-2; D gene unclear. V lost 4 bases to trimming and J lost 7 bases, with 13 bases between them. CDR1 is MGHDK, CDR2 SYGVNS, per germline. CDR3 length: 14 amino acids. The CDR3 spells CASSARALGGELFF. In DNA form, the CDR3 reads TGTGCCAGCAGTGCTAGGGCACTGGGCGGGGAGCTGTTTTTT.

This chain joins TRBV25-1 and TRBJ2-1, with D maybe TRBD1 (6 bases). Germline V gives CDR1 MGHDK, CDR2 SYGVNS. Trimming left V 4 bases short and J 0 bases short, with 16 bases between. The CDR3 is made up of 17 amino acids. The CDR3 region is CASSGPLDRTSYNEQFF. CDR3 bases: TGTGCCAGCAGTGGCCCCCTAGACAGGACCTCCTACAATGAGCAGTTCTTC.